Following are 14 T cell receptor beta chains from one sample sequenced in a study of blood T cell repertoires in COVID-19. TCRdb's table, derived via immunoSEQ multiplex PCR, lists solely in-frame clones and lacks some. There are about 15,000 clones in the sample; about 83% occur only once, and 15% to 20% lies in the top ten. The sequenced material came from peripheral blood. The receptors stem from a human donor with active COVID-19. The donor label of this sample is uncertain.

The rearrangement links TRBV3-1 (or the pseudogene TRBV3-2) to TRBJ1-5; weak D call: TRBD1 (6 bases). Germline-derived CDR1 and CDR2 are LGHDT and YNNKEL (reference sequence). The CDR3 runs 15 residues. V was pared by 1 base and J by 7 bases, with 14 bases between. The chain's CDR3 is CASSQARGREQPQHF. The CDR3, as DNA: TGTGCCAGCAGCCAAGCCAGGGGTAGGGAGCAGCCCCAGCATTTT.

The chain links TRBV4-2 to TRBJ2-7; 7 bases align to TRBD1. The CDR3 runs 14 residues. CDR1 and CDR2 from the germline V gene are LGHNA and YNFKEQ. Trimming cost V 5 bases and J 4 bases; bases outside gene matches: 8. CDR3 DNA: TGTGCCAGCAGCGTCCGGGACAGAGATTACGAGCAGTACTTC. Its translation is CASSVRDRDYEQYF.

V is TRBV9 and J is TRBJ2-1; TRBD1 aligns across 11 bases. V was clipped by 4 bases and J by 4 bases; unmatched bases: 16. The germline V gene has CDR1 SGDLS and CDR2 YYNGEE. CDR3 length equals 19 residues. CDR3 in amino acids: CASSPRTGGIAGVYNEQFF. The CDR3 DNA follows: TGTGCCAGCAGCCCAAGGACAGGGGGCATAGCGGGAGTTTACAATGAGCAGTTCTTC. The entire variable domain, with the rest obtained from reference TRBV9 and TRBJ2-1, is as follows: DSGVTQTPKHLITATGQRVTLRCSPRSGDLSVYWYQQSLDQGLQFLIQYYNGEERAKGNILERFSAQQFPDLHSELNLSSLELGDSALYFCASSPRTGGIAGVYNEQFFGPGTRLTVL.

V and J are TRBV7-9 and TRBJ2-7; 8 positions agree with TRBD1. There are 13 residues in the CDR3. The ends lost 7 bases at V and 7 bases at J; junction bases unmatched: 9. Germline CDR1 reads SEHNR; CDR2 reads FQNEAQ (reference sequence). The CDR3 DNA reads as TGTGCCAGCACCCCGGACAGGGTAGGGGAGCAGTACTTC. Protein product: CASTPDRVGEQYF.

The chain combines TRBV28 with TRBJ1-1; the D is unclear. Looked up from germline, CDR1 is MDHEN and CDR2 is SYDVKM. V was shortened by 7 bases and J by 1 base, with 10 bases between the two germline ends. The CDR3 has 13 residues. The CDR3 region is CASNTAANTEAFF. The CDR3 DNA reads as TGTGCCAGCAATACCGCGGCGAACACTGAAGCTTTCTTT.

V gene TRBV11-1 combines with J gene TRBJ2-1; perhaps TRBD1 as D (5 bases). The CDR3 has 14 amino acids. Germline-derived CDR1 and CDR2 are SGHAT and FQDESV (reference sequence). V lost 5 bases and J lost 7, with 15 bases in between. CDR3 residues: CASSHRTKGNEQFF. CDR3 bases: TGTGCCAGCAGCCATAGGACCAAGGGGAATGAGCAGTTCTTC.

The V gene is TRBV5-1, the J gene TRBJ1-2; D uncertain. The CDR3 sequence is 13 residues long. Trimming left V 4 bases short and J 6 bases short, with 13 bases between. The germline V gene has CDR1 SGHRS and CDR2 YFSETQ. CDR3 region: CASSPVGGHGYTF. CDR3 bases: TGCGCCAGCAGCCCAGTCGGAGGGCATGGCTACACCTTC.

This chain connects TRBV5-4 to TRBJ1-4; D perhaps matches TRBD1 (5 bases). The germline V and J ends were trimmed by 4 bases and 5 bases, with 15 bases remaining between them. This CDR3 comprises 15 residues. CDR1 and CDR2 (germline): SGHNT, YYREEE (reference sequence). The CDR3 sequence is CASSHPTEHNEKLFF. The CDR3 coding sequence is TGTGCCAGCAGCCATCCGACAGAGCACAATGAAAAACTGTTTTTT.

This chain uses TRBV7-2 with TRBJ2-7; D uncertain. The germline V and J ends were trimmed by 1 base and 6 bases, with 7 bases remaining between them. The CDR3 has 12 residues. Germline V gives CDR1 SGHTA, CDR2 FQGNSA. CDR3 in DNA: TGTGCCAGCAGCTTAGAGGCAGGCGAGCAGTACTTC. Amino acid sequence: CASSLEAGEQYF. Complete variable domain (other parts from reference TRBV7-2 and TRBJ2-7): GAGVSQSPSNKVTEKGKDVELRCDPISGHTALYWYRQSLGQGLEFLIYFQGNSAPDKSGLPSDRFSAERTGGSVSTLTIQRTQQEDSAVYLCASSLEAGEQYFGPGTRLTVT.

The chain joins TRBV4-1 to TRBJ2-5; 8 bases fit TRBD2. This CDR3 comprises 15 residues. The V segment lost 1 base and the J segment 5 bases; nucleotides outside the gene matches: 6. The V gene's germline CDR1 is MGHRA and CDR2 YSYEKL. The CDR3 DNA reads TGCGCCAGCAGCCAAGGGCTAGCGGGTGGGGAGACCCAGTACTTC. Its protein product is CASSQGLAGGETQYF.

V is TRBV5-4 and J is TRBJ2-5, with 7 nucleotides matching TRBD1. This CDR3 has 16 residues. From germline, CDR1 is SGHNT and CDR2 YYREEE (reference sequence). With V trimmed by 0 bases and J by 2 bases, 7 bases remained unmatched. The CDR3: CASSLGFGTAQETQYF. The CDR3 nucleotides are TGTGCCAGCAGCTTGGGGTTTGGGACAGCTCAAGAGACCCAGTACTTC.

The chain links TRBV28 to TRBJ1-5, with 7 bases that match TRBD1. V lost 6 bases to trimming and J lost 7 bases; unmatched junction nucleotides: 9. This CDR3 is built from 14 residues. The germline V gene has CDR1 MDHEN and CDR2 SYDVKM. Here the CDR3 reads CASRATGSGQPQHF. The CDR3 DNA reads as TGTGCCAGCAGAGCGACAGGGTCGGGGCAGCCCCAGCATTTT.

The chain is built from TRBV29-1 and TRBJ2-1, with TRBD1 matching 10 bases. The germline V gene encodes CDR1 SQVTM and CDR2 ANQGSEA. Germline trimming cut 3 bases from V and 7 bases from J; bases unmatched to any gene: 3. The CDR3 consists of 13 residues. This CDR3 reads CSVEGTGDNEQFF. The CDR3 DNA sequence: TGCAGCGTTGAGGGGACAGGGGATAATGAGCAGTTCTTC.

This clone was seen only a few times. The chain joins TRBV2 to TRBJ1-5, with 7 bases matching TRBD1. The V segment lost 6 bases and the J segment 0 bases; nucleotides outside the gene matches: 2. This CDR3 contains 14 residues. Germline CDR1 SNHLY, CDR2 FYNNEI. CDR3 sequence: CASRDRNSNQPQHF. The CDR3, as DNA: TGTGCCAGCAGGGACAGGAATAGCAATCAGCCCCAGCATTTT.